This TCR beta chain was profiled in a study of blood T cell repertoires in COVID-19. Turning to the study itself: Sites across the United States, Italy and Spain contributed samples from acute and convalescent COVID-19. The analysed material was cDNA or gDNA that came from T cells, B-cell-depleted T cells, or PBMCs.

V dropped 6 bases and J dropped 4; count of bases not matched to a gene: 6. The CDR3 is made up of 15 amino acids. CDR1 SNHLY and CDR2 FYNNEI come from the germline V gene. In the authors' workflow: Reference gene primer amplification in the assay estimated nucleated cell counts. Some clones are missing from TCRdb's copy, which holds only in-frame ones; the method was immunoSEQ multiplex PCR. The V and J calls and clone size come from that table; D and trimming were worked out from the DNA. The sample lists about 12,000 clones, 92% seen once, with around 30% in the top ten. This receptor was obtained from a woman in her 70s with active COVID-19. The sequenced sample was peripheral blood. The chain links TRBV2 to TRBJ1-5; 10 nucleotides align to TRBD1. The CDR3 bases are TGTGCCAGCAGCTCGGACAGGGGGTTAAATCAGCCCCAGCATTTT. Amino acid sequence: CASSSDRGLNQPQHF.